This TCR beta chain is from a study of blood T cell repertoires in COVID-19. Study-level information: T cells, B-cell-depleted T cells, or PBMCs supplied cDNA or gDNA.

In the original workflow: Amplification of reference gene primers was used by the study to estimate nucleated cell counts. The table came from immunoSEQ multiplex PCR; TCRdb's copy has only in-frame clones and leaves some out. V, J and clone size were drawn from that table, and D and trimming were deduced from the DNA. The sample includes some 250,000 clones, 88% seen only once; the top ten take 0.9% to 1%. Germline assignment: CDR1 SGHTA and CDR2 FQGNSA. The CDR3 consists of 15 residues. The V end lost 1 base, the J end lost 2 bases, and 9 bases lay between the germline ends. V usage is TRBV7-2 and J usage is TRBJ1-5; D is uncertain. The sequence was obtained from a woman in her forties who had recovered from COVID-19. The source material was peripheral blood. CDR3 amino acids: CASSLVRGGNQPQHF. In DNA form, the CDR3 reads TGTGCCAGCAGCTTAGTACGCGGCGGCAATCAGCCCCAGCATTTT.